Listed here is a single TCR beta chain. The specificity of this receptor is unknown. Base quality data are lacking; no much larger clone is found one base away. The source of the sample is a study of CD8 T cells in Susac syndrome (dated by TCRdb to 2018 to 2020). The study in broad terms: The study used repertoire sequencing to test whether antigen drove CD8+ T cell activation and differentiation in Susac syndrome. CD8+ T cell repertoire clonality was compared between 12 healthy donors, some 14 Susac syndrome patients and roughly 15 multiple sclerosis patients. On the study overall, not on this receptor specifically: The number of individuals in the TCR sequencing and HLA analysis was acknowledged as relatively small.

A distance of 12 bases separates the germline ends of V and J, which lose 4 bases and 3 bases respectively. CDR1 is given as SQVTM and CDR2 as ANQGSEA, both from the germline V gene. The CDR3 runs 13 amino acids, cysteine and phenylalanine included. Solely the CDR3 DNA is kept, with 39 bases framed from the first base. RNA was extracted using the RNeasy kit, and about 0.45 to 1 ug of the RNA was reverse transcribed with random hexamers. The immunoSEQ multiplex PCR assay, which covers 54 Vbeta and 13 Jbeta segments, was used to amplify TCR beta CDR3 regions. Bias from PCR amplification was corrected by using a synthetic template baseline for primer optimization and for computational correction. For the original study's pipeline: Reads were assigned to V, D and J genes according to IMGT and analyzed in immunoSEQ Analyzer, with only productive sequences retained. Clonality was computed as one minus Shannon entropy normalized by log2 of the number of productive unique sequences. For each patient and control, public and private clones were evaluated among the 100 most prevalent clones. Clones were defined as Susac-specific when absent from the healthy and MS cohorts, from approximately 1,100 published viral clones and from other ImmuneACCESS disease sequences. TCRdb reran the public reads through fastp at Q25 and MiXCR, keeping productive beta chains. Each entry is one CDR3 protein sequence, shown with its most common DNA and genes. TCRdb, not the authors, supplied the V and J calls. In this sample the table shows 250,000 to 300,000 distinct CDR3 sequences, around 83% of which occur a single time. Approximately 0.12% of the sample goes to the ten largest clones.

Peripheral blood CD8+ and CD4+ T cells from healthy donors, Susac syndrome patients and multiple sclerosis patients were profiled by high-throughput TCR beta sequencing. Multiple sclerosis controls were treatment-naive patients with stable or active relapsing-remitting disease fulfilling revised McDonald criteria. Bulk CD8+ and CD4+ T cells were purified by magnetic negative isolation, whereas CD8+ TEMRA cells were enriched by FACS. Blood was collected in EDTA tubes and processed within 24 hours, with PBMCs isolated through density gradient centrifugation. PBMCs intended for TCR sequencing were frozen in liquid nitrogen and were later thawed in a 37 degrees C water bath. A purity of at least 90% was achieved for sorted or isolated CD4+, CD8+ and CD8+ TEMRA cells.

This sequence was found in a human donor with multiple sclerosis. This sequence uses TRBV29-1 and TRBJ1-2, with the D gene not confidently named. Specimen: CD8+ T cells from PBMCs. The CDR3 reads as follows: CSVGRGEDYGYTF. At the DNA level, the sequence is TGCAGCGTTGGACGGGGAGAGGACTATGGCTACACCTTC.